The 29 T cell receptor beta chains below all came from one sample that was sequenced in a study of blood T cell repertoires in COVID-19. Profiled with immunoSEQ multiplex PCR; TCRdb holds only in-frame clones, not every one. The data show about 320,000 clones, 90% seen once. The sequencing input was PBMCs or T cells enriched from blood (not recorded which). The origin of the receptors is a woman in her 30s who had been exposed to COVID-19.

V usage is TRBV7-9 and J usage is TRBJ1-2; TRBD1 agrees at 7 bases. The CDR3 contains 14 residues. After removal of 1 base from V and 5 bases from J, the junction contained 4 bases not matched to a gene. Per the germline V gene, CDR1 is SEHNR and CDR2 is FQNEAQ (reference sequence). CDR3 region: CASSLGDSHYGYTF. CDR3 coding DNA: TGTGCCAGCAGCTTAGGGGACAGTCATTATGGCTACACCTTC.

The gene calls are TRBV3-1 (or the pseudogene TRBV3-2) and TRBJ1-2, with D possibly matching TRBD1 (5 bases). This CDR3 spans 14 amino acids. The germline V gene encodes CDR1 LGHDT and CDR2 YNNKEL (reference sequence). The V and J ends lost 4 bases and 3 bases respectively, with 12 bases between them. The CDR3 DNA sequence: TGTGCCAGCAGCCCCGACGACAGATACTATGGCTACACCTTC. Its protein is CASSPDDRYYGYTF.

The chain is built from TRBV25-1 and TRBJ1-2, with a tentative D call TRBD1 (5 bases). This CDR3 is built from 15 residues. V lost 3 bases and J lost 5, with 16 bases in between. The V gene's germline CDR1 is MGHDK and CDR2 SYGVNS. In DNA, the CDR3 is TGTGCCAGCAGTGAGCAAGGGATTCGGGGGTATGGCTACACCTTC. Its translation is CASSEQGIRGYGYTF.

The chain employs TRBV5-5 and TRBJ2-3; 11 bases align to TRBD2. The germline V gene encodes CDR1 SGHKS and CDR2 YYEKEE (reference sequence). The CDR3 contains 19 residues. V was clipped by 4 bases and J by 2 bases; unmatched bases: 15. The CDR3 loop is CASSLKPLAGGLFTDTQYF. CDR3 coding DNA: TGTGCCAGCAGCCTCAAGCCATTAGCGGGGGGGCTCTTCACAGATACGCAGTATTTT.

The chain links TRBV4-1 to TRBJ1-4; D is uncertain. V was trimmed by 0 bases and J by 1 base, leaving 6 bases between them. The germline V gene encodes CDR1 MGHRA and CDR2 YSYEKL. CDR3 length: 15 amino acids. CDR3 nucleotide sequence: TGCGCCAGCAGCCAAGACAGGTTAACTAATGAAAAACTGTTTTTT. Protein sequence: CASSQDRLTNEKLFF.

This clone was detected only once. The rearrangement links TRBV5-1 to TRBJ2-7, with D unclear. In germline, CDR1 is SGHRS, CDR2 YFSETQ. V lost 3 bases, J lost 0 bases, and 10 bases lay in between. There are 14 residues in the CDR3. The chain's CDR3 is CASSSGPVSYEQYF. Here the CDR3 DNA reads TGCGCCAGCAGCTCTGGTCCAGTCTCCTACGAGCAGTACTTC.

The chain couples TRBV19 to TRBJ2-1; TRBD2 is a possible D gene (5 bases). V was trimmed by 7 bases and J by 7 bases, leaving 8 bases between them. Germline CDR1 and CDR2: LNHDA and SQIVND (reference sequence). The CDR3 extends over 11 amino acids. The CDR3 reads CASTTGNEQFF. Here the CDR3 DNA reads TGTGCCAGTACCACGGGGAATGAGCAGTTCTTC.

Here the CDR3 reads CATSREQGFDTQYF. The CDR3 region has the DNA TGTGCCACCAGCAGAGAACAGGGGTTCGATACGCAGTATTTT. The chain combines TRBV15 with TRBJ2-3; 7 bases map to TRBD1. J was trimmed by 6 bases and V by 0 bases; bases with no gene match: 3. Germline V gene lookup returns CDR1 LNHNV and CDR2 YYDKDF (reference sequence). The CDR3 totals 14 residues.

This chain joins TRBV4-3 and TRBJ2-3, with 8 bases fitting TRBD2. V gave up 0 bases and J gave up 4 bases; unmatched junction bases: 9. The germline V gene encodes CDR1 LGHNA and CDR2 YSLEER. The CDR3 spans 17 residues. CDR3 sequence: CASSQDHFGGAADTQYF. As DNA, the CDR3 is TGCGCCAGCAGCCAAGATCATTTCGGGGGGGCTGCAGATACGCAGTATTTT.

J is TRBJ1-6 and V is TRBV4-2; 10 bases match TRBD1. In germline, CDR1 is LGHNA, CDR2 YNFKEQ. This CDR3 comprises 18 residues. With V trimmed by 5 bases and J by 0 bases, 7 bases remained unmatched. DNA for the CDR3: TGTGCCAGCAGCGAAGGACAGGGGGGTTTCTCCTATAATTCACCCCTCCACTTT. It translates to CASSEGQGGFSYNSPLHF.

V usage is TRBV7-9 and J usage is TRBJ1-3; no clear D gene. The V end lost 0 bases, the J end lost 2 bases, and 11 bases lay between the germline ends. In germline, CDR1 is SEHNR, CDR2 FQNEAQ (reference sequence). This CDR3 has 16 amino acids. DNA of the CDR3: TGTGCCAGCAGCTTAGCGCGAGGTACCCCTGGAAACACCATATATTTT. Protein sequence: CASSLARGTPGNTIYF.

The V and J genes are TRBV6-2 or TRBV6-3 and TRBJ2-4, with TRBD1 as a possible D gene (6 bases). Germline V gene lookup returns CDR1 MNHEY and CDR2 SVGEGT. The CDR3 loop spans 17 amino acids. Trimming removed 5 bases from V and 0 bases from J, with 17 bases in between. The CDR3 DNA reads TGTGCCAGCAGTCCCCCTCCGGGACAAATAGCCAAAAACATTCAGTACTTC. Translated, it gives CASSPPPGQIAKNIQYF.

This clone was seen more than once but under ten times. The chain carries TRBV5-6 and TRBJ1-2; 9 bases line up with TRBD1. This CDR3 is 18 amino acids long. The V and J ends lost 4 bases and 0 bases, in that order; junction bases with no gene match: 13. CDR1 SGHDT and CDR2 YYEEEE come from the germline V gene. The CDR3 loop is CASSGRWDRDLTNYGYTF. The CDR3 DNA sequence: TGTGCCAGCAGCGGGAGGTGGGACAGGGACCTTACTAACTATGGCTACACCTTC.

This chain links TRBV14 with TRBJ2-7; TRBD1 agrees at 8 bases. Germline CDR1 and CDR2: SGHDN and FVKESK. The junction had 8 bases not matched to a gene; V was cut back by 4 bases and J by 6 bases. This CDR3 contains 14 residues. CDR3 sequence (DNA): TGTGCCAGCAGCCGGGGGCTGGACAGGGCCGAGCAGTACTTC. It codes for CASSRGLDRAEQYF.

The chain is built from TRBV27 and TRBJ1-6; no firm D call. The germline V gene encodes CDR1 MNHEY and CDR2 SMNVEV (reference sequence). There are 13 residues in the CDR3. V dropped 3 bases and J dropped 11 bases, with 11 bases sitting between them. CDR3 nucleotides: TGTGCCAGCAGTTTCCTCGGGAAGCCACCCCTCCACTTT. This codes for CASSFLGKPPLHF.

This chain joins TRBV19 and TRBJ2-3; a possible D gene is TRBD2 (5 bases). The germline CDR1 and CDR2 sequences are LNHDA and SQIVND (reference sequence). The V end lost 3 bases, the J end lost 5 bases, and 12 bases lay between the germline ends. This CDR3 is built from 14 residues. The CDR3 protein is CASSMGLALDTQYF. CDR3 coding DNA: TGTGCCAGTAGTATGGGGTTAGCGTTAGATACGCAGTATTTT.

The V call is TRBV27, the J call TRBJ2-4; TRBD1 matches at 7 bases. Per the germline V gene, CDR1 is MNHEY and CDR2 is SMNVEV (reference sequence). After removal of 8 bases from V and 10 bases from J, the junction contained 8 bases not matched to a gene. CDR3 length: 12 amino acids. CDR3 in DNA: TGTGCCAGCGGCTTAGGGGGCCGGATTCAGTACTTC. Its translation: CASGLGGRIQYF.

The V and J genes are TRBV7-2 and TRBJ2-7, with 14 positions matching TRBD2. Germline V gene sequence: CDR1 SGHTA, CDR2 FQGNSA. The CDR3 runs to 15 residues. The trim removed 5 bases at V and 6 bases at J, leaving 6 bases unmatched. The CDR3 region is CASSPRTSGGIEQYF. For the CDR3, the DNA is TGTGCCAGCAGCCCACGGACTAGCGGGGGGATCGAGCAGTACTTC.

The chain recombines TRBV14 with TRBJ2-3; no reliable D call. The CDR3 runs to 16 residues. Germline loops: CDR1 SGHDN, CDR2 FVKESK. The V end lost 1 base, the J end lost 2 bases, and 13 bases lay between the germline ends. The CDR3 here is CASSQGAYRYTDTQYF. The CDR3 coding sequence is TGTGCCAGCAGCCAAGGAGCCTACAGATACACAGATACGCAGTATTTT.

The rearrangement uses TRBV24-1 and TRBJ1-1; 8 nucleotides line up with TRBD1. With 4 bases clipped from V and 6 bases from J, the junction kept 15 bases outside the gene matches. This CDR3 has 17 residues. Germline V gene data show CDR1 as KGHDR and CDR2 as SFDVKD. In nucleotides, the CDR3 is TGTGCCACCAGTGACCCACCCGGACAGGGCGGGTTGGCTGAAGCTTTCTTT. As protein: CATSDPPGQGGLAEAFF.

The chain employs TRBV5-6 and TRBJ2-5; D is possibly TRBD1 (5 bases). Trimming took off 7 bases at V and 5 bases at J, with 15 bases between the two ends. CDR3 size: 13 residues. CDR1 SGHDT and CDR2 YYEEEE come from the germline V gene. CDR3 sequence (DNA): TGTGCCAGCGTTTACAGAGCAGGGGAGACCCAGTACTTC. Translating it yields CASVYRAGETQYF.

The gene calls are TRBV19 and TRBJ2-7; 11 bases map to TRBD1. This CDR3 region has 13 residues. Germline values: CDR1 LNHDA, CDR2 SQIVND (reference sequence). With 7 bases clipped from V and 7 bases from J, the junction kept 6 bases outside the gene matches. Written as DNA, the CDR3 is TGTGCCAGTACCGGACAGGGGGCCCTAGAGCAGTACTTC. Translation: CASTGQGALEQYF. Based on the CDR3 plus reference TRBV19 and TRBJ2-7, the full variable domain is DGGITQSPKYLFRKEGQNVTLSCEQNLNHDAMYWYRQDPGQGLRLIYYSQIVNDFQKGDIAEGYSVSREKKESFPLTVTSAQKNPTAFYLCASTGQGALEQYFGPGTRLTVT.

The chain has TRBV18 and TRBJ2-5; 13 positions agree with TRBD2. V was pared by 4 bases and J by 2 bases, with 1 base of the junction left unmatched. Germline V gene lookup returns CDR1 KGHSH and CDR2 LQKENI. The CDR3 sequence is 15 residues long. The CDR3 loop is CASSRLAGGQETQYF. Here the CDR3 DNA reads TGTGCCAGCTCACGACTAGCGGGGGGACAAGAGACCCAGTACTTC.

This rearrangement joins TRBV27 to TRBJ2-5, with 9 nucleotides matching TRBD2. The CDR3 sequence is 15 residues long. J lost 4 bases, V lost 5 bases, and 8 bases had no gene match. The germline V gene encodes CDR1 MNHEY and CDR2 SMNVEV (reference sequence). Here the CDR3 DNA reads TGTGCCAGCAGTGTGGGATTAGCGGGGGCAGAGACCCAGTACTTC. Its protein is CASSVGLAGAETQYF.

The V call is TRBV2, the J call TRBJ1-3; 10 bases align to TRBD1. The germline V gene encodes CDR1 SNHLY and CDR2 FYNNEI. V lost 4 bases and J lost 4; bases outside the gene matches: 4. CDR3 size: 15 residues. The CDR3 protein is CASSGQGARGNTIYF. DNA for the CDR3: TGTGCCAGCAGTGGACAGGGGGCGCGAGGAAACACCATATATTTT. Filled out from reference TRBV2 and TRBJ1-3, the complete variable domain reads EPEVTQTPSHQVTQMGQEVILRCVPISNHLYFYWYRQILGQKVEFLVSFYNNEISEKSEIFDDQFSVERPDGSNFTLKIRSTKLEDSAMYFCASSGQGARGNTIYFGEGSWLTVV.

The chain carries TRBV19 and TRBJ1-1; no definite D call. The germline V gene has CDR1 LNHDA and CDR2 SQIVND (reference sequence). CDR3 size: 14 residues. Trimming removed 3 bases from V and 5 bases from J, with 13 bases in between. The CDR3 region has the DNA TGTGCCAGTAGTATGTCTCGGGGAGGGACTGAAGCTTTCTTT. Translated: CASSMSRGGTEAFF. Filled out from reference TRBV19 and TRBJ1-1, the complete variable domain reads DGGITQSPKYLFRKEGQNVTLSCEQNLNHDAMYWYRQDPGQGLRLIYYSQIVNDFQKGDIAEGYSVSREKKESFPLTVTSAQKNPTAFYLCASSMSRGGTEAFFGQGTRLTVV.

The chain couples TRBV7-2 to TRBJ2-1, with TRBD2 identical over 11 bases. V was pared by 5 bases and J by 0 bases, with 3 bases of the junction left unmatched. Germline values: CDR1 SGHTA, CDR2 FQGNSA. The CDR3 totals 16 residues. The CDR3 DNA is TGTGCCAGCAGCCCTAGCGGGGGGACCTCCTACAATGAGCAGTTCTTC. Translated, it gives CASSPSGGTSYNEQFF.

J is TRBJ2-7 and V is TRBV6-1, with 8 bases fitting TRBD2. The V gene's germline CDR1 is MNHNS and CDR2 SASEGT. The CDR3 length is 14 residues. With 2 bases clipped from V and 4 bases from J, the junction kept 4 bases outside the gene matches. The DNA for the CDR3 is TGTGCCAGCAGTGAACACGGGGGGGCATACGAGCAGTACTTC. Amino acid sequence: CASSEHGGAYEQYF.

This rearrangement joins TRBV12-3 or TRBV12-4 to TRBJ1-5; possibly TRBD1 for D (6 bases). Between the trimmed V and J ends, which lost 4 bases and 3 bases, there was a span of 7 bases. The CDR3 length is 13 residues. CDR3 sequence reads: CASSWTVNQPQHF. The CDR3 coding sequence is TGTGCCAGCAGTTGGACAGTCAATCAGCCCCAGCATTTT.